The T cell receptor (beta chain) described here comes from a study of blood T cell repertoires in COVID-19 (dated by TCRdb to the early 2020s). Broadly, across the study: Samples from collaborators originated in the United States, Italy and Spain and spanned both the acute and convalescent phases of COVID-19. The dataset comprised deeply sampled blood TCRbeta repertoires from subjects exposed to, actively infected with, or recovered from COVID-19. The prospective study material was composed of cDNA or gDNA derived from T cells, B-cell-depleted T cells, or PBMCs. Where available, HLA class I and class II types were obtained from metadata supplied by the sample provider rather than from assay-based typing. The sample metadata nearly always contained a de-identified subject ID, COVID-19 status, age in years and sex. The samples were drawn from the first 160 participants of the ongoing ImmuneRACE study and from 1,254 subjects provided by 6 global collaborators. The repertoires were released in a freely available public database meant as a resource for research on the immune response to SARS-CoV-2. The research as a whole found: The amount of clinical and demographic metadata varied by source and participant and was provided uncurated.

Worth noting for this clone: Its cognate antigen has yet to be identified. There are no base qualities to consult, and no much larger clone falls within one base.

The V end loses 6 bases and the J end loses 3 bases, and a stretch of 24 bases separates them. Based on the germline V gene (reference sequence), the CDR1 and CDR2 sequences are LNHDA and SQIVND. The CDR3 spans 17 residues, from the cysteine through the phenylalanine. The entry retains the CDR3 DNA only, 51 bases that are in frame from base 1. TCRbeta CDR3 regions were amplified from genomic DNA by means of the immunoSEQ Assay, a bias-controlled multiplex PCR. The authors' analysis ran thus. Within the assay, amplification of reference gene primers was used to estimate how many nucleated cells each sample contained. Sequence reads were collapsed and filtered to measure the absolute abundance of every unique TCRbeta CDR3 rearrangement. For each sample, productive Simpson clonality was calculated as the square root of Simpson's diversity index over productive rearrangements. The source is immuneACCESS, and TCRdb retained only in-frame sequences with V and J called. Part of the clones is not carried over; for the studies checked, unresolved V genes explain less than half of this, and the remainder is unexplained. The V and J calls and the clone size are those of that table, but D and trimming were determined from the DNA. Recorded for this sample are roughly 200,000 clones; about 77% of them occurred a single time. The ten largest clonotypes hold 2.8% of the sample.

Each collaborating institution followed its own protocols to collect whole blood in K2EDTA tubes. Collaborator samples were shipped for TCRbeta analysis as frozen whole blood, isolated PBMCs, or DNA extracted from either sample type. The sequence was collected from a woman older than 75 with active or convalescent COVID-19. The rearranged segments are TRBV19 and TRBJ2-7; a tentative D match to TRBD1 spans 9 bases. Sequencing used peripheral blood. The CDR3 region reads CASRRTGDAAGGYEQYF. The DNA sequence is as follows: TGTGCCAGTAGAAGGACAGGGGATGCGGCGGGGGGCTACGAGCAGTACTTC.